This TCR beta chain derives from a study of cytomegalovirus exposure and HLA in healthy donors. Study summary: A later analysis reported the 120 or so validation repertoires used the same platform as the roughly 700 first-cohort repertoires. Findings of the study overall: Through in vitro validation, a few CMV-associated chains were shown to be specific for CMV antigens. Accounts indicate the classifier identified cytomegalovirus status with strong specificity and sensitivity. Among TCR sequences, most were rare, though some public TCRs appeared in many donors.

In regard to this clone: No antigen is known for it.

Trimming took off 7 bases at V and 8 bases at J, with 15 bases between the two ends. This CDR3 spans 12 amino acids. Germline V gives CDR1 SQVTM, CDR2 ANQGSEA. Clones were read by immunoSEQ multiplex PCR, and TCRdb kept only the in-frame ones, dropping some. Counted here are roughly 330,000 clones, 75% to 90% occurring once; the ten biggest clones make up approximately 1.1%. This receptor was identified in a young woman in good health and CMV-seropositive. The rearrangement links TRBV29-1 to TRBJ2-1; D is possibly TRBD2 (5 bases). The sequencing input was PBMCs. The CDR3 region is CSGIEGMDEQFF. DNA of the CDR3: TGCAGCGGGATAGAGGGAATGGATGAGCAGTTCTTC.